This T cell receptor beta chain is drawn from a study of cytomegalovirus exposure and HLA in healthy donors. Background on the study: Caucasian-associated ancestry cluster membership applied to approximately 81% of over 350 genotyped donors. The study's findings and limits: In a later analysis, V- and J-gene trimming of beta chains associated with a DCLRE1C missense variant, replicated independently.

In this sample, this clone turned up a few times. Its antigen is undetermined. Germline V gives CDR1 SGHTA, CDR2 FQGNSA. The J segment lost 7 bases and the V segment lost 1 base, leaving 17 bases of the junction unmatched. The CDR3 extends over 18 amino acids. This PCR relied on a set of 60 Vbeta primers and 13 Jbeta primers. Clones were read by immunoSEQ multiplex PCR, and TCRdb kept only the in-frame ones, dropping some. In the table there are some 120,000 clones, over 75% of which are singletons. Sequencing used PBMCs. This TCR was recovered from a man aged 40-50 years in good health and CMV-seronegative. V and J are TRBV7-2 and TRBJ2-7; 9 nucleotides align to TRBD2. The CDR3 DNA sequence: TGTGCCAGCAGCTTAGGGCTAGCGGGGAGTCTTACAAAAAAGGAGCAGTACTTC. This translates into CASSLGLAGSLTKKEQYF.